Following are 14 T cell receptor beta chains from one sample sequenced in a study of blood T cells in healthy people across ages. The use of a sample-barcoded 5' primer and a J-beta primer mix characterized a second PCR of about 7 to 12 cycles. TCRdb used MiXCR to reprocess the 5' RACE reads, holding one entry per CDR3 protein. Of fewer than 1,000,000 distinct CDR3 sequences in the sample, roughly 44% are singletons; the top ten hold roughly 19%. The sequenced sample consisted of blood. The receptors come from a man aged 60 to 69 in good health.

In DNA form, the CDR3 reads TGTGCCAGCAGCCCTAGCGGGGGGGCCCCAGAGACCCAGTACTTC. This sequence encodes CASSPSGGAPETQYF. This chain uses TRBV7-3 with TRBJ2-7, with 12 bases lining up with TRBD2. Near its end, the DNA agrees better with TRBJ2-5, so the J call may be wrong. CDR1 and CDR2 (germline): SGHTA, FQGTGA. The CDR3 is 15 residues long.

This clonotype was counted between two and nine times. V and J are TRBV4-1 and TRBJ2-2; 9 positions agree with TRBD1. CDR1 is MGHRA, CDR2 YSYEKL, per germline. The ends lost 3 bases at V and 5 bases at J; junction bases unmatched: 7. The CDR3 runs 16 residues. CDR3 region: CASSQETGGWTGELFF. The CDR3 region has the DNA TGCGCCAGCAGCCAGGAGACAGGGGGATGGACCGGGGAGCTGTTTTTT.

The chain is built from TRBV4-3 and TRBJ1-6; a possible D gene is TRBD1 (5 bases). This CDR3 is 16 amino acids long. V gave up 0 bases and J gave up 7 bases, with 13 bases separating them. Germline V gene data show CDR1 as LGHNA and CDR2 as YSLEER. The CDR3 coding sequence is TGCGCCAGCAGCCAAGATGGGGCAGGGAGGAATTCACCCCTCCACTTT. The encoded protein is CASSQDGAGRNSPLHF.

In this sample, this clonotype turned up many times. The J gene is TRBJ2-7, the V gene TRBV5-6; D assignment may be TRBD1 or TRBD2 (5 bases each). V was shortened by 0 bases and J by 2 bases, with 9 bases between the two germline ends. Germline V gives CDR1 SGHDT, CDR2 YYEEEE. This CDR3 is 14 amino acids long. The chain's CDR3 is CASSLGDGTYEQYF. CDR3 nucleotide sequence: TGTGCCAGCAGCTTGGGGGACGGAACCTACGAGCAGTACTTC.

The CDR3 DNA reads as TGTGCCAGCAGGCTAGCGGGGGGGCCTGCCGGGGAGCTGTTTTTT. Its protein is CASRLAGGPAGELFF. The chain is built from TRBV12-3 or TRBV12-4 and TRBJ2-2; 12 bases map to TRBD2. V lost 6 bases to trimming and J lost 6 bases; unmatched junction nucleotides: 5. The CDR3 sequence is 15 residues long.

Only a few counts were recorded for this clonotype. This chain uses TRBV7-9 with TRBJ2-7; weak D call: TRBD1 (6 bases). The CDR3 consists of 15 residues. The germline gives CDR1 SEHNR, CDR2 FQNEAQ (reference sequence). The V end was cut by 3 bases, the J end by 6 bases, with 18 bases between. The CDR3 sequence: CASSFLQGGPGEQYF. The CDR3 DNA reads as TGTGCCAGCAGCTTCCTCCAAGGGGGACCTGGCGAGCAGTACTTC.

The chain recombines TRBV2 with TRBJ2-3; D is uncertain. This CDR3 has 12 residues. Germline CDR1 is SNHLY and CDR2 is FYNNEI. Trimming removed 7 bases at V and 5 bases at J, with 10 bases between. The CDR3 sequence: CASILSGDTQYF. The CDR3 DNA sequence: TGTGCCAGCATCCTCTCGGGAGATACGCAGTATTTT.

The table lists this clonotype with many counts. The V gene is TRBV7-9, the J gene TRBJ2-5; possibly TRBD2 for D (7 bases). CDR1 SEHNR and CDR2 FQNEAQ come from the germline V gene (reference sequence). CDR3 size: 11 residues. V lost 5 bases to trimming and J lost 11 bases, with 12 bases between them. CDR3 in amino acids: CASSQGGGQYF. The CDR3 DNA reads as TGTGCCAGCAGCCAGGGAGGGGGTCAGTACTTC.

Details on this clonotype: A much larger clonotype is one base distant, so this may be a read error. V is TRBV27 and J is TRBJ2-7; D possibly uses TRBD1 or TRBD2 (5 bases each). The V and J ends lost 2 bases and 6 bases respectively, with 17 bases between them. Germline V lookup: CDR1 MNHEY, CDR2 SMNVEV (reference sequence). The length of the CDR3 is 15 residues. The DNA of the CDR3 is TGTGCCAGCAGTTTAAAGGGGACGGCCTACTGCGAGCAGTACTTC. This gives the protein CASSLKGTAYCEQYF.

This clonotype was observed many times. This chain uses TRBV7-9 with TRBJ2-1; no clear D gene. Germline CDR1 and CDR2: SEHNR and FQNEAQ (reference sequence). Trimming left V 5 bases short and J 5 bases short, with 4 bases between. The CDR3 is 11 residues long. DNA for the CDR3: TGTGCCAGCAGCAGTAACAATGAGCAGTTCTTC. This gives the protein CASSSNNEQFF.

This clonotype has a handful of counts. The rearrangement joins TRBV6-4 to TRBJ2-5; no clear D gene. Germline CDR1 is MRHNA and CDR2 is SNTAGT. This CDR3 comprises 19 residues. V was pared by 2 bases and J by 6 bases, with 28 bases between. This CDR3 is CASSDTPWRGVSGPQTQYF. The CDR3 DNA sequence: TGTGCCAGCAGTGACACACCTTGGCGAGGTGTCTCCGGGCCGCAGACCCAGTACTTC.

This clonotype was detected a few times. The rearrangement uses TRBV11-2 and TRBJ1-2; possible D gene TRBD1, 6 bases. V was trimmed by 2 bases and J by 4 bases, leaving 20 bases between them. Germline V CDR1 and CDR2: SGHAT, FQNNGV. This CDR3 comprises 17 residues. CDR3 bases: TGTGCCAGCAGCTTAAGGGGGACACAGGGTCCCCTCTATGGCTACACCTTC. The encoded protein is CASSLRGTQGPLYGYTF.

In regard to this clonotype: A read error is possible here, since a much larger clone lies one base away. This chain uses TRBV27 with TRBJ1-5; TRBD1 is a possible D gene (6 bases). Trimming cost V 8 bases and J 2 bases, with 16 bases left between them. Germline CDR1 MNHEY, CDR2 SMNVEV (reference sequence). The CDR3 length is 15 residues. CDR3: CASAQGTVGNQPQHF. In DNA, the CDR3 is TGTGCCAGCGCGCAGGGGACCGTTGGCAATCAGCCCCAGCATTTT.

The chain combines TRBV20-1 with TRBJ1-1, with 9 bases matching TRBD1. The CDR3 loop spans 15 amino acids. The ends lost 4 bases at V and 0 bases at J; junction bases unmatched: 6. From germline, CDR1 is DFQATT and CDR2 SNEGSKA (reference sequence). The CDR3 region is CSATGTGFVNTEAFF. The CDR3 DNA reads TGCAGTGCTACCGGGACAGGGTTCGTGAACACTGAAGCTTTCTTT.